The 14 T cell receptor beta chains presented below share a single source sample, sequenced in a study of blood T cell repertoires in COVID-19. TCRdb keeps only in-frame clones here, not all; method: immunoSEQ multiplex PCR. The sample records some 290,000 clones, roughly 90% being singletons. The sample consisted of peripheral blood. These receptors were taken from a woman aged 40-49 years with COVID-19, enrolled during active disease.

This rearrangement joins TRBV28 to TRBJ1-2; tentative D call: TRBD1 (6 bases). V was trimmed by 5 bases and J by 3 bases, leaving 16 bases between them. The CDR3 runs 15 residues. Germline assignment: CDR1 MDHEN and CDR2 SYDVKM. CDR3 coding DNA: TGTGCCAGCAGTCCACAGGGACCCCCGTACTATGGCTACACCTTC. Translated: CASSPQGPPYYGYTF.

The chain uses TRBV7-8 and TRBJ1-1; 11 bases match TRBD1. The CDR3 extends over 15 amino acids. V trimming: 5 bases; J trimming: 5 bases; junction bases outside the gene matches: 7. Per the germline V gene, CDR1 is SGHVS and CDR2 is FQNEAQ. CDR3 sequence: CASSLGQGAHTEAFF. The CDR3, as DNA: TGTGCCAGCAGCCTTGGACAGGGGGCGCATACTGAAGCTTTCTTT.

CDR3 sequence: CASSVEDTTSYEQYF. The CDR3 DNA reads as TGTGCCAGCAGCGTAGAGGACACTACTTCCTACGAGCAGTACTTC. The chain has TRBV9 and TRBJ2-7, with D possibly being TRBD1 (5 bases). The CDR3 is made up of 15 amino acids. V lost 0 bases to trimming and J lost 1 base, with 11 bases between them. CDR1 and CDR2 from the germline V gene are SGDLS and YYNGEE. The complete variable domain, with remaining parts taken from reference TRBV9 and TRBJ2-7, reads DSGVTQTPKHLITATGQRVTLRCSPRSGDLSVYWYQQSLDQGLQFLIQYYNGEERAKGNILERFSAQQFPDLHSELNLSSLELGDSALYFCASSVEDTTSYEQYFGPGTRLTVT.

The gene calls are TRBV9 and TRBJ1-4; TRBD1 aligns across 8 bases. J was trimmed by 7 bases and V by 4 bases; bases with no gene match: 6. Germline-derived CDR1 and CDR2 are SGDLS and YYNGEE. CDR3 length: 14 residues. The CDR3 region is CASSPDRGGEKLFF. As DNA, the CDR3 is TGTGCCAGCAGCCCAGACAGGGGCGGTGAAAAACTGTTTTTT.

Concerning this clone: This CDR3 is also generated by other DNA sequences in the sample. The chain employs TRBV5-1 and TRBJ2-3; a possible D gene is TRBD1 (5 bases). The CDR3 spans 14 residues. The germline V and J ends were trimmed by 5 bases and 0 bases, with 10 bases remaining between them. Germline assignment: CDR1 SGHRS and CDR2 YFSETQ. The CDR3 sequence is CASSVRASTDTQYF. In DNA, the CDR3 is TGCGCCAGCAGTGTCAGGGCCAGCACAGATACGCAGTATTTT.

The chain uses TRBV12-2 and TRBJ1-4; the D segment call TRBD1 is taken from the table without a DNA check. TRBV12-2 is flagged as a pseudogene. There are 15 residues in the CDR3. CDR3 sequence: CASRDRTAGHEKLFF. In DNA, the CDR3 is TGTGCAAGTCGCGACCGGACCGCAGGACACGAAAAACTGTTTTTT.

The J gene is TRBJ1-1, the V gene TRBV19, with D maybe TRBD1 (6 bases). Between the trimmed V and J ends, which lost 8 bases and 1 base, there was a span of 14 bases. There are 14 residues in the CDR3. Germline CDR1 reads LNHDA; CDR2 reads SQIVND (reference sequence). In nucleotides, the CDR3 is TGTGCCAGTGGACAAGGGGGGGGGAACACTGAAGCTTTCTTT. Its protein product is CASGQGGGNTEAFF.

The chain employs TRBV5-4 and TRBJ2-3; 13 nucleotides agree with TRBD2. CDR1 and CDR2 (germline): SGHNT, YYREEE (reference sequence). J was trimmed by 6 bases and V by 6 bases; bases with no gene match: 7. This CDR3 spans 15 amino acids. CDR3 sequence: CASTKGLAGSDTQYF. The CDR3 nucleotides read TGTGCCAGCACCAAGGGACTAGCGGGATCCGATACGCAGTATTTT.

The gene calls are TRBV10-3 and TRBJ1-3; no reliable D call. This CDR3 comprises 14 residues. V was shortened by 8 bases and J by 0 bases, with 11 bases between the two germline ends. Per the germline V gene, CDR1 is ENHRY and CDR2 is SYGVKD. The CDR3 spells CAIRGTDSGNTIYF. DNA of the CDR3: TGTGCCATCCGAGGCACGGACTCTGGAAACACCATATATTTT.

This clone was detected once. V is TRBV6-2 or TRBV6-3 and J is TRBJ2-1; no reliable D call. The V gene's germline CDR1 is MNHEY and CDR2 SVGEGT. This CDR3 region has 14 residues. V was shortened by 2 bases and J by 4 bases, with 9 bases between the two germline ends. This CDR3 reads CASSYNSRYNEQFF. Here the CDR3 DNA reads TGTGCCAGCAGTTACAACAGTCGTTACAATGAGCAGTTCTTC.

The rearrangement joins TRBV5-1 to TRBJ2-1; D perhaps matches TRBD1 (6 bases). The V gene lost 1 base and the J gene lost 10 bases, with 15 bases spanning the gap. Germline V gives CDR1 SGHRS, CDR2 YFSETQ. This CDR3 has 14 amino acids. The CDR3 DNA is TGCGCCAGCAGCTTGAAAGGTCAGGACAGCGAGCAGTTCTTC. This gives the protein CASSLKGQDSEQFF.

V is TRBV3-1 (or the pseudogene TRBV3-2) and J is TRBJ1-1; 7 bases agree with TRBD1. Germline loops: CDR1 LGHDT, CDR2 YNNKEL (reference sequence). The CDR3 extends over 15 amino acids. Trimming at V came to 2 bases and at J to 4 bases, leaving 7 bases not matched to a gene. CDR3 sequence (DNA): TGTGCCAGCAGCCAACAGGGGGGAGCATTCACTGAAGCTTTCTTT. Translating it yields CASSQQGGAFTEAFF.

The gene calls are TRBV5-1 and TRBJ1-6, with 8 bases lining up with TRBD1. V lost 3 bases to trimming and J lost 13 bases; unmatched junction nucleotides: 18. CDR1 is SGHRS, CDR2 YFSETQ, per germline. This CDR3 comprises 17 residues. In DNA form, the CDR3 reads TGCGCCAGCAGCTCATTCGACCTCGGACAGGGAAATAACCCCCTCCACTTT. Protein sequence: CASSSFDLGQGNNPLHF.

The chain combines TRBV10-3 with TRBJ1-2; TRBD1 matches 8 bases. CDR1 ENHRY and CDR2 SYGVKD come from the germline V gene. There are 15 residues in the CDR3. The V segment lost 0 bases and the J segment 8 bases; nucleotides outside the gene matches: 8. CDR3 in amino acids: CAISESRAGGEGYTF. CDR3 sequence (DNA): TGTGCCATCAGTGAGTCGAGGGCAGGGGGCGAAGGCTACACCTTC.